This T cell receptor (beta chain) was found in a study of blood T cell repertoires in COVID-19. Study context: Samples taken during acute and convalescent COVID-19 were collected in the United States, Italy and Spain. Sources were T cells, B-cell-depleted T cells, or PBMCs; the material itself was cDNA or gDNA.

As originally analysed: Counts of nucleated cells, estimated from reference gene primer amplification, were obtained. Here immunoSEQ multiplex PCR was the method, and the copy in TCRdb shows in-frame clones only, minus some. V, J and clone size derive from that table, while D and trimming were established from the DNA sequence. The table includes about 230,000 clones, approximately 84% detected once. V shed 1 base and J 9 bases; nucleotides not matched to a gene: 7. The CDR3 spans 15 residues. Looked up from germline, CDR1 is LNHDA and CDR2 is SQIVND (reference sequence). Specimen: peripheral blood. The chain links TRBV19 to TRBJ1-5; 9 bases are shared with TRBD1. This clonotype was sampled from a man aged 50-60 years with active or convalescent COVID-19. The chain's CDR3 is CASSIGGTGSTPQHF. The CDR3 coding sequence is TGTGCCAGTAGTATAGGTGGGACAGGGTCGACGCCCCAGCATTTT.